This T cell receptor beta chain was recorded in a study of shared clonotypes between healthy human individuals. Study at large: Per donor, CD8 memory used one plate, CD8 naive used two, CD4 memory used three and CD4 naive used three.

Points from the study as a whole: Naive subsets typically showed greater estimated richness than memory subsets.

This clone was recorded once. Its antigen is as yet unknown. The protocol was immunoSEQ multiplex PCR, while the TCRdb copy is restricted to in-frame clones and leaves out a portion. The data hold 1,500,000 or so clones, with roughly 96% observed a single time. This TCR was recovered from a man aged 25-40 years in good health. The sequenced sample was naive CD4+ T cells sorted from blood. Described subset: CD45RA+ positively selected.

CDR3 sequence: CASSPDRDSFSSPTNEKLFF. The CDR3 DNA is TGTGCCAGCAGTCCGGATCGGGACAGCTTTTCTAGTCCAACTAATGAAAAACTGTTTTTT. This sequence joins TRBV27 and TRBJ1-4; 7 bases map to TRBD1. The CDR3 extends over 20 amino acids. Germline trimming cut 5 bases from V and 0 bases from J; bases unmatched to any gene: 18. CDR1 and CDR2 from the germline V gene are MNHEY and SMNVEV (reference sequence).